This T cell receptor (beta chain) comes out of a study of T cells in Graves' hyperthyroidism and ophthalmopathy. General study findings and limits: Blood also showed most of the thyroid clonotypes that were expanded above 0.001.

Amplification of TCR beta CDR3 regions used RNA as the template. The study used the HTBI primer set for a first-round RT-PCR of the TCR CDR3. TCRdb reanalysed the multiplex PCR reads using MiXCR and keeps one entry per CDR3 protein. Found here are 300,000 to 450,000 distinct CDR3 sequences, about a sixth of them singletons; the top ten hold about 14%. Clinical symptoms, serum thyroxine and TRAb, thyroid ultrasound and orbital computed tomography were used for the diagnoses. The V gene lost 6 bases and the J gene lost 6 bases, with 9 bases spanning the gap. The CDR3 spans 11 residues. Germline CDR1 LGHNT, CDR2 FRNRAP. Only a few counts were recorded for this clonotype. Antigen unknown.

Sequences were obtained from blood. The J gene is TRBJ2-7, the V gene TRBV12-5; D call uncertain. The TCR originated in a woman aged 40 to 50 with Graves' ophthalmopathy. The CDR3 nucleotides read TGTGCTAGTGGACCCGAGAGCGAGCAGTACTTC. It is translated as CASGPESEQYF.